This T cell receptor (beta chain) was sequenced in a study of breast tumors, draining lymph nodes, adjacent tissues. This clonotype was recorded many times. Antigen: not known. TCRdb processed the multiplex PCR reads anew with MiXCR; each CDR3 protein has one entry. The table shows under 250,000 distinct CDR3 sequences, with about a third occurring only once. Study-wide results and limits: Most tumor T cells seemingly derive from lymph node, then expand in tumor.

Germline CDR1 is DFQATT and CDR2 is SNEGSKA (reference sequence). CDR3 length equals 13 residues. V was clipped by 3 bases and J by 5 bases, with 13 bases between them. Breast cancer patients provided tissue from their axillary draining lymph nodes. Sequences were obtained from axillary lymph node tissue. J is TRBJ2-5 and V is TRBV20-1; no definite D call. The source is a female donor with breast cancer. Some clones in this sample may be carry-over from other donors' samples. Written as DNA, the CDR3 is TGCAGTGCTAGCGACCCCCAACAGGAGACCCAGTACTTC. Amino acids: CSASDPQQETQYF.